The 7 T cell receptor beta chains reported below all come from one sample, sequenced in a study of blood T cells in healthy people across ages. A second about 7 to 12 cycle PCR used barcoded and J-beta primers. TCRdb reprocessed the 5' RACE reads with MiXCR, giving one entry per CDR3 protein. The repertoire holds 1.2 million to 1.5 million distinct CDR3 sequences, with 42% as singletons. Sequenced sample: blood. The receptors come from a woman younger than 30 in good health.

The genes are TRBV11-1 and TRBJ1-5, with D unresolved. The V gene lost 3 bases and the J gene lost 7 bases, with 10 bases spanning the gap. There are 13 residues in the CDR3. Germline values: CDR1 SGHAT, CDR2 FQDESV (reference sequence). The CDR3 loop reads CASSLQLQQPQHF. In DNA form, the CDR3 reads TGTGCCAGCAGCTTGCAGCTACAACAGCCCCAGCATTTT.

The V gene is TRBV20-1, the J gene TRBJ1-1; a weak D match, TRBD1 (6 bases). Germline V CDR1 and CDR2: DFQATT, SNEGSKA (reference sequence). The CDR3 totals 10 residues. V was trimmed by 6 bases and J by 12 bases, leaving 14 bases between them. CDR3 sequence (DNA): TGCAGTGCGAGGGGGACCTCAACTTTCTTT. It is translated as CSARGTSTFF.

The chain couples TRBV5-1 to TRBJ2-3; 9 bases line up with TRBD1. CDR1 and CDR2 from the germline V gene are SGHRS and YFSETQ. The V gene end was trimmed by 7 bases and the J gene end by 2 bases; junction bases not matched to a gene: 11. The length of the CDR3 is 16 residues. CDR3 loop: CASCAGGTGITDTQYF. Here the CDR3 DNA reads TGCGCCAGCTGTGCCGGGGGGACAGGGATCACAGATACGCAGTATTTT.

This clonotype was recorded a few times. The V and J genes are TRBV5-1 and TRBJ2-5, with D perhaps TRBD2 (5 bases). CDR3 length equals 13 residues. V lost 2 bases to trimming and J lost 3 bases, with 8 bases between them. Germline V gene data show CDR1 as SGHRS and CDR2 as YFSETQ. The CDR3 loop is CASSFGVEETQYF. CDR3 DNA sequence: TGCGCCAGCAGCTTCGGGGTTGAAGAGACCCAGTACTTC. The full variable domain, its missing parts supplied by reference TRBV5-1 and TRBJ2-5, is KAGVTQTPRYLIKTRGQQVTLSCSPISGHRSVSWYQQTPGQGLQFLFEYFSETQRNKGNFPGRFSGRQFSNSRSEMNVSTLELGDSALYLCASSFGVEETQYFGPGTRLLVL.

The genes are TRBV25-1 and TRBJ2-7; D is possibly TRBD1 (6 bases). Germline V CDR1 and CDR2: MGHDK, SYGVNS. V lost 7 bases and J 6 bases, leaving 13 bases between the germline ends. The CDR3 is 12 residues long. CDR3 nucleotide sequence: TGTGCCAGCATTGGACAGTTCTCCGAGCAGTACTTC. Encoded protein: CASIGQFSEQYF.

V usage is TRBV7-9 and J usage is TRBJ1-1; 9 positions match TRBD1. J was trimmed by 4 bases and V by 7 bases; bases with no gene match: 10. The CDR3 has 15 amino acids. Germline loops: CDR1 SEHNR, CDR2 FQNEAQ (reference sequence). CDR3 protein: CASTHTGGRATEAFF. The CDR3 nucleotides are TGTGCCAGCACTCACACAGGGGGCAGGGCCACTGAAGCTTTCTTT.

V and J are TRBV30 and TRBJ2-3; TRBD2 matches 7 bases. The V gene end was trimmed by 3 bases and the J gene end by 4 bases; junction bases not matched to a gene: 4. CDR3 size: 13 residues. Germline V lookup: CDR1 GTSNPN, CDR2 SVGIG (reference sequence). CDR3 protein: CAWRSGAPDTQYF. The CDR3 DNA reads as TGTGCCTGGAGGAGCGGGGCCCCAGATACGCAGTATTTT.